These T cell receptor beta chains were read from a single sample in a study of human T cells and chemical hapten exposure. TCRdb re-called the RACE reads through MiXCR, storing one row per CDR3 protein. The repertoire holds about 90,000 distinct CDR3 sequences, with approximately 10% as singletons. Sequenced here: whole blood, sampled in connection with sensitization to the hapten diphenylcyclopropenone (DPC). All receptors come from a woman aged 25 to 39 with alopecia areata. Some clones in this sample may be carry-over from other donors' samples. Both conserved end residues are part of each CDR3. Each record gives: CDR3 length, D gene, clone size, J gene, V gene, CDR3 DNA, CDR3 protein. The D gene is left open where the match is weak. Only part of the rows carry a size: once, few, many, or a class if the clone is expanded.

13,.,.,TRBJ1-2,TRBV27,TGTGCCAGCAGTCCACAACCCAGAACCGGCTACACCTTC,CASSPQPRTGYTF
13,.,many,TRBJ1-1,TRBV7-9,TGTGCCAGCAGCTTAAAGGGGAGCACTGAAGCTTTCTTT,CASSLKGSTEAFF
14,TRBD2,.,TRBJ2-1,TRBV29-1,TGCAGCGCAGTAGCGGGGTGGTCCTACAATGAGCAGTTCTTC,CSAVAGWSYNEQFF
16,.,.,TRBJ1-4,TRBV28,TGTGCCAGCAGTAGCCCGGGGTCTGCAACTAATGAAAAACTGTTTTTT,CASSSPGSATNEKLFF
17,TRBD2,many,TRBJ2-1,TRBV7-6,TGTGCCAGCAGCTTACGGGGGACTAGCCACCTTTACAATGAGCAGTTCTTC,CASSLRGTSHLYNEQFF
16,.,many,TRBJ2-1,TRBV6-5,TGTGCCAGCAGGGGTAGCCGATATACCACCTACAATGAGCAGTTCTTC,CASRGSRYTTYNEQFF
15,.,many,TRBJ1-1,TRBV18,TGTGCCAGCTCACCACTCGAGAACATGAACACTGAAGCTTTCTTT,CASSPLENMNTEAFF
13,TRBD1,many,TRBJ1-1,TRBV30,TGTGCCTGGAAGTTCGGGACAGGGGGTAAACCTTTCTTT,CAWKFGTGGKPFF
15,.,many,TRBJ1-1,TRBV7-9,TGTGCCAGCAGCTCGACGGGTCTGGTCTTGACTGAAGCTTTCTTT,CASSSTGLVLTEAFF
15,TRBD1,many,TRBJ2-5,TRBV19,TGTGCCAGTAGCCTGAGGGACAGACACATGGAGACCCAGTACTTC,CASSLRDRHMETQYF
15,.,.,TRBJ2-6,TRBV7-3,TGTGCCAGCAGCTCCCAGATCTCTGGGGCCAACGTCCTGACTTTC,CASSSQISGANVLTF
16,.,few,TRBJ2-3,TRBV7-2,TGTGCCAGCAGCTTGCCCCGGGCCCCGAGGACAGATACGCAGTATTTT,CASSLPRAPRTDTQYF
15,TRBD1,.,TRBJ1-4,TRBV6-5,TGTGCCAGCAGGCGAACCGGGACAGGAAAGGAAAAACTGTTTTTT,CASRRTGTGKEKLFF
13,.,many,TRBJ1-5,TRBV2,TGTGCCAGCAAGGAGGGGGGGCGTTGGCCCCAGCATTTT,CASKEGGRWPQHF
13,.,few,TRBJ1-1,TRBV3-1,TGTGCCAGCAGCCCACCGGGGGGTTGGGAAGCTTTCTTT,CASSPPGGWEAFF
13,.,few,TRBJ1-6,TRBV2,TGTGCCAGCAGGGCCAACAGGGATTCACCCCTCCACTTT,CASRANRDSPLHF
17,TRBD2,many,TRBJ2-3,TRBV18,TGTGCCAGCTCACAAAAGGGACTAGCGGATGGGGCAGATACGCAGTATTTT,CASSQKGLADGADTQYF
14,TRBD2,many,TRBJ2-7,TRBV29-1,TGCAGCGTGGGACTAGCGGGAAGGTCCTACGAGCAGTACTTC,CSVGLAGRSYEQYF
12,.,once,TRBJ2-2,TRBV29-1,TGCAGCGTTGGGACTTTAACCGGGGAGCTGTTTTTT,CSVGTLTGELFF
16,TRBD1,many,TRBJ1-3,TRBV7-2,TGTGCCAGCAGCGTAGACAGGGCCTACTCTGGAAACACCATATATTTT,CASSVDRAYSGNTIYF
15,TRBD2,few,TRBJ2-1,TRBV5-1,TGCGCCAGCAGCACACTAGCGGGAGGGCCCAATGAGCAGTTCTTC,CASSTLAGGPNEQFF
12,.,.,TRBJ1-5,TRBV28,TGTGCCAGCAGTGGGACCGATCAGCCCCAGCATTTT,CASSGTDQPQHF
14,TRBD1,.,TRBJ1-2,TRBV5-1,TGCGCCAGCAGCGGAGGGACAGCATTTTATGGCTACACCTTC,CASSGGTAFYGYTF
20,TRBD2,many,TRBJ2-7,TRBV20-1,TGCAGTGGGTTTAGTTCCGGGACAGCCGGGACTAGCGTCTTCTCCTACGAGCAGTACTTC,CSGFSSGTAGTSVFSYEQYF
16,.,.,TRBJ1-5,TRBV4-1,TGCGCCAGCAGCCAAGGGGTACTGAGTAGCAATCAGCCCCAGCATTTT,CASSQGVLSSNQPQHF
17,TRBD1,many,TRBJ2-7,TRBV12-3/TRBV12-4,TGTGCCAGCGGAAAGGACAGGGGAATCGTGGGATCCTACGAGCAGTACTTC,CASGKDRGIVGSYEQYF
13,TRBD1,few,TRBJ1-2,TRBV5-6,TGTGCCAGCAGCCGGACAGGGGGCATTGGCTACACCTTC,CASSRTGGIGYTF
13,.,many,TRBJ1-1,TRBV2,TGTGCCAGCAAGGCAGACTTAAACACTGAAGCTTTCTTT,CASKADLNTEAFF
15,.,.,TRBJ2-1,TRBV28,TGTGCCAGCAGTCCCCCGACCGACTCCTACAATGAGCAGTTCTTC,CASSPPTDSYNEQFF
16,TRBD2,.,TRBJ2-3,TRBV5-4,TGTGCCAGCAGCTCTATAGCGGGGGCTGGCGGAGATACGCAGTATTTT,CASSSIAGAGGDTQYF
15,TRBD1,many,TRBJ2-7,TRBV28,TGTGCCAGCAGTTCCGGACAGGGGGCACCCTACGAGCAGTACTTC,CASSSGQGAPYEQYF